This TCR beta chain appears in the sequencing data of a study of cytomegalovirus exposure and HLA in healthy donors. The PCR used 60 Vbeta and 13 Jbeta primers. TCRdb's table, derived via immunoSEQ multiplex PCR, lists solely in-frame clones and lacks some. The sample carries some 180,000 clones, roughly 80% recorded once. V lost 2 bases, J lost 7 bases, and 18 bases lay in between. The CDR3 has 15 amino acids. Germline CDR1 is SGHVS and CDR2 is FQNEAQ. A remark on this clone: The antigen is undetermined.

General observations from the study: A later analysis linked more than 15,000 TCR beta sequences to HLA alleles at 0.05 false discovery rate.

Input material: PBMCs. The chain combines TRBV7-8 with TRBJ2-7; tentative D call: TRBD1 (6 bases). The receptor was derived from a woman aged 18 to 35 in good health and CMV-seronegative. The CDR3 region is CASSLHTGTSEEQYF. CDR3 coding DNA: TGTGCCAGCAGCTTACACACAGGGACGAGTGAAGAGCAGTACTTC.